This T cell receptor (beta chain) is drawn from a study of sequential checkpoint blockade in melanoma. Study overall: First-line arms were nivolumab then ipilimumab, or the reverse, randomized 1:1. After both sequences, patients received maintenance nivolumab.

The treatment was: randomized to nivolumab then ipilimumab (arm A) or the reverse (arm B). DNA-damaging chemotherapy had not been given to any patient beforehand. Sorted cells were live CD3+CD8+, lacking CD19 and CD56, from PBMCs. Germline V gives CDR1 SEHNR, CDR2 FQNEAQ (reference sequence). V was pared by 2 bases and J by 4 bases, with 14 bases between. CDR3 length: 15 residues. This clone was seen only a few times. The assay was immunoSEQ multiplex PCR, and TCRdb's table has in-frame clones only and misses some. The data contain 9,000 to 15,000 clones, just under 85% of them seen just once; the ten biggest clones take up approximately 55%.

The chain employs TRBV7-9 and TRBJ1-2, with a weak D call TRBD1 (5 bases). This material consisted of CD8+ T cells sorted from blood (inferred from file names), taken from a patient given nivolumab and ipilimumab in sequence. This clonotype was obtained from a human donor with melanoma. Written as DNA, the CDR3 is TGTGCCAGCAGCTTATCCCCCAGGGAGGGCTATGGCTACACCTTC. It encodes CASSLSPREGYGYTF. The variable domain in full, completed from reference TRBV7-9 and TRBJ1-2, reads DTGVSQNPRHKITKRGQNVTFRCDPISEHNRLYWYRQTLGQGPEFLTYFQNEAQLEKSRLLSDRFSAERPKGSFSTLEIQRTEQGDSAMYLCASSLSPREGYGYTFGSGTRLTVV.